A single sample is the source of the 12 T cell receptor beta chains below, sequenced in a study of T cell responses to AZD1222 COVID-19 vaccine. Clones were read by immunoSEQ multiplex PCR, and TCRdb kept only the in-frame ones, dropping some. The data contain around 35,000 clones, around 88% of them singletons. Material: peripheral blood, obtained on day 0 of AZD1222 vaccination. The receptors were sampled from an adult in good health.

The genes are TRBV14 and TRBJ2-3; 9 positions agree with TRBD2. V was pared by 3 bases and J by 0 bases, with 7 bases of the junction left unmatched. The CDR3 is 17 amino acids. Germline assignment: CDR1 SGHDN and CDR2 FVKESK. CDR3 DNA: TGTGCCAGCAGCCACCTAAGCGGGAGGCGTAGCACAGATACGCAGTATTTT. It encodes CASSHLSGRRSTDTQYF.

This clone ranks as medium-sized (0.01 to 0.1%). The chain employs TRBV5-1 and TRBJ1-2; no firm D call. This CDR3 region has 14 residues. Looked up from germline, CDR1 is SGHRS and CDR2 is YFSETQ. Trimming pared 0 bases from V and 4 bases from J, leaving 10 bases between. The CDR3 protein is CASSLEGPLYGYTF. The CDR3 bases are TGCGCCAGCAGCTTGGAAGGGCCGCTCTATGGCTACACCTTC. The full variable domain, in which reference TRBV5-1 and TRBJ1-2 provide the parts outside the CDR3, is KAGVTQTPRYLIKTRGQQVTLSCSPISGHRSVSWYQQTPGQGLQFLFEYFSETQRNKGNFPGRFSGRQFSNSRSEMNVSTLELGDSALYLCASSLEGPLYGYTFGSGTRLTVV.

J is TRBJ1-2 and V is TRBV30, with D hard to call. CDR3 length equals 13 residues. V was cut by 2 bases and J by 4 bases, with 11 bases left in between. Germline V gene lookup returns CDR1 GTSNPN and CDR2 SVGIG (reference sequence). This CDR3 is CAWSLRTGYGYTF. The DNA for the CDR3 is TGTGCCTGGAGTCTCCGGACTGGCTATGGCTACACCTTC.

This chain links TRBV7-2 with TRBJ2-4; no firm D call. The CDR3 contains 14 residues. Trimming took off 2 bases at V and 3 bases at J, with 8 bases between the two ends. CDR1 SGHTA and CDR2 FQGNSA come from the germline V gene. This CDR3 reads CASSLSSYKNIQYF. The CDR3, as DNA: TGTGCCAGCAGCTTAAGCAGCTACAAAAACATTCAGTACTTC.

J is TRBJ2-2 and V is TRBV7-3; tentative D call: TRBD1 (6 bases). CDR3 length equals 16 residues. Germline V lookup: CDR1 SGHTA, CDR2 FQGTGA. V gave up 3 bases and J gave up 5 bases, with 16 bases separating them. The DNA of the CDR3 is TGTGCCAGCAGCTTGAGCGGAACAGGGCGGACCGGGGAGCTGTTTTTT. Translating gives CASSLSGTGRTGELFF.

The chain joins TRBV28 to TRBJ1-2, with 9 bases fitting TRBD1. With 6 bases clipped from V and 4 bases from J, the junction kept 6 bases outside the gene matches. Looked up from germline, CDR1 is MDHEN and CDR2 is SYDVKM. This CDR3 spans 14 amino acids. The CDR3 loop is CASRKTGGAYGYTF. As DNA, the CDR3 is TGTGCCAGCAGAAAGACAGGGGGTGCCTATGGCTACACCTTC.

The chain carries TRBV10-3 and TRBJ2-6, with D possibly called TRBD1 or TRBD2 (5 bases each). The ends were cut back, 3 bases at V and 2 bases at J, with 11 bases in the middle. Germline assignment: CDR1 ENHRY and CDR2 SYGVKD. The CDR3 extends over 16 amino acids. The CDR3 DNA follows: TGTGCCATCAGTGACTCTGTGGGGGCTGGGGCCAACGTCCTGACTTTC. The encoded protein is CAISDSVGAGANVLTF.

The rearrangement uses TRBV30 and TRBJ1-1, with D hard to call. V gave up 3 bases and J gave up 1 base, with 6 bases separating them. This CDR3 is 12 amino acids long. Germline CDR1 and CDR2: GTSNPN and SVGIG (reference sequence). The CDR3 DNA follows: TGTGCCTGGAGGGGAGGGAACACTGAAGCTTTCTTT. Amino acids: CAWRGGNTEAFF. Full variable domain (outside the CDR3, taken from reference TRBV30 and TRBJ1-1): SQTIHQWPATLVQPVGSPLSLECTVEGTSNPNLYWYRQAAGRGLQLLFYSVGIGQISSEVPQNLSASRPQDRQFILSSKKLLLSDSGFYLCAWRGGNTEAFFGQGTRLTVV.

The V gene is TRBV9, the J gene TRBJ1-2, with D possibly TRBD1 on 6 matching bases. This CDR3 is built from 14 residues. Germline CDR1 is SGDLS and CDR2 is YYNGEE. The germline V and J ends were trimmed by 3 bases and 6 bases, with 15 bases remaining between them. The CDR3 region has the DNA TGTGCCAGCAGCGAACAGGGCGGGGTCGATGGCTACACCTTC. Residues: CASSEQGGVDGYTF.

The chain couples TRBV30 to TRBJ1-5; the match to TRBD1 covers 8 bases. The CDR3 is 15 amino acids. Germline V CDR1 and CDR2: GTSNPN, SVGIG (reference sequence). After removal of 1 base from V and 7 bases from J, the junction contained 9 bases not matched to a gene. The DNA of the CDR3 is TGTGCCTGGAGTGCTCAGACAGGGGTCGGGCAGCCCCAGCATTTT. Amino acids: CAWSAQTGVGQPQHF.

This clone is a singleton in its sample. The rearrangement joins TRBV7-2 to TRBJ1-1; the D gene is possibly TRBD1 (6 bases). The CDR3 contains 15 residues. Germline V gives CDR1 SGHTA, CDR2 FQGNSA. Trimming cost V 1 base and J 5 bases, with 14 bases left between them. The CDR3 is CASSLVTGLATEAFF. The CDR3 bases are TGTGCCAGCAGCTTAGTTACAGGGTTGGCTACTGAAGCTTTCTTT.

The CDR3, as DNA: TGTGCCAGTTCGGGAGAGGGATCACCCCTCCACTTT. This gives the protein CASSGEGSPLHF. The chain is built from TRBV9 and TRBJ1-6; D is undetermined. V lost 8 bases, J lost 10 bases, and 13 bases lay in between. The germline V gene has CDR1 SGDLS and CDR2 YYNGEE. The CDR3 spans 12 residues.